This is a list of T cell receptor beta chains from one sample in a study of T-cell memory formation after mild COVID-19. MiXCR was run by TCRdb on the 5' RACE reads, yielding one entry per CDR3 protein. The sample has fewer than 95,000 distinct CDR3 sequences, approximately 16% seen once. Input material: PBMCs or a T cell subset sorted from them (not recorded which). These receptors came from a man between 18 and 29 years old who had mild COVID-19 (a few samples of this study predate the infection). Cell type and time point are not known. Each CDR3 is given with its conserved first and last residue. A D gene is named only where the DNA matches it firmly. Part of the rows lack a size; the others show once, few, many or a class for expanded clones.

D gene: -; clone size: -; J gene: TRBJ1-1; V gene: TRBV9; CDR3 protein: CASSPQPEGTEAFF; CDR3 DNA: TGTGCCAGCAGCCCCCAACCGGAGGGGACTGAAGCTTTCTTT
D gene: -; clone size: -; J gene: TRBJ1-3; V gene: TRBV13; CDR3 protein: CASSLEGGYSGNTIYF; CDR3 DNA: TGTGCCAGCAGCTTAGAGGGCGGATACTCTGGAAACACCATATATTTT
D gene: -; clone size: -; J gene: TRBJ1-2; V gene: TRBV27; CDR3 protein: CASSPYVGQSLRGYTF; CDR3 DNA: TGTGCCAGCAGTCCATATGTGGGACAATCTCTTAGGGGCTACACCTTC
D gene: -; clone size: few; J gene: TRBJ2-6; V gene: TRBV11-2; CDR3 protein: CASSLHDSGANVLTF; CDR3 DNA: TGTGCCAGCAGCTTACATGACTCTGGGGCCAACGTCCTGACTTTC
D gene: -; clone size: -; J gene: TRBJ1-1; V gene: TRBV6-5; CDR3 protein: CASSYSKRLNTEAFF; CDR3 DNA: TGTGCCAGCAGTTACTCTAAGAGGCTGAACACTGAAGCTTTCTTT
D gene: -; clone size: -; J gene: TRBJ2-3; V gene: TRBV7-9; CDR3 protein: CASSLWSDYETDTQYF; CDR3 DNA: TGTGCCAGCAGCTTATGGTCAGACTATGAGACAGATACGCAGTATTTT
D gene: TRBD1; clone size: -; J gene: TRBJ2-7; V gene: TRBV4-1; CDR3 protein: CASSQVGQGDWEQYF; CDR3 DNA: TGCGCCAGCAGCCAAGTCGGACAGGGGGATTGGGAGCAGTACTTC
D gene: -; clone size: -; J gene: TRBJ2-7; V gene: TRBV6-6; CDR3 protein: CAAIGGSSYEQYF; CDR3 DNA: TGTGCCGCCATAGGGGGGAGCTCCTACGAGCAGTACTTC
D gene: TRBD2; clone size: few; J gene: TRBJ2-2; V gene: TRBV4-3; CDR3 protein: CASSQDPGGNTGELFF; CDR3 DNA: TGCGCCAGCAGCCAAGATCCGGGGGGGAACACCGGGGAGCTGTTTTTT
D gene: TRBD1; clone size: -; J gene: TRBJ2-1; V gene: TRBV7-8; CDR3 protein: CASTVDRVPLYNEQFF; CDR3 DNA: TGTGCCAGCACTGTTGACAGGGTCCCTCTCTACAATGAGCAGTTCTTC
D gene: TRBD1; clone size: few; J gene: TRBJ2-2; V gene: TRBV11-3; CDR3 protein: CASSKRDRGDGELFF; CDR3 DNA: TGTGCCAGCAGCAAAAGAGACAGGGGCGACGGGGAGCTGTTTTTT
D gene: -; clone size: -; J gene: TRBJ2-7; V gene: TRBV7-9; CDR3 protein: CASSPPKMGDHEQYF; CDR3 DNA: TGTGCCAGCAGCCCCCCAAAGATGGGGGATCACGAGCAGTACTTC
D gene: -; clone size: -; J gene: TRBJ2-5; V gene: TRBV20-1; CDR3 protein: CSALAARTPQYF; CDR3 DNA: TGCAGTGCTCTCGCGGCCCGAACACCCCAGTACTTC
D gene: TRBD1; clone size: few; J gene: TRBJ2-1; V gene: TRBV29-1; CDR3 protein: CSARQGYNEQFF; CDR3 DNA: TGCAGCGCAAGACAGGGGTACAATGAGCAGTTCTTC
D gene: TRBD1; clone size: -; J gene: TRBJ2-4; V gene: TRBV6-5; CDR3 protein: CASSYSMHEGAHF; CDR3 DNA: TGTGCCAGCAGTTACTCGATGCATGAGGGGGCCCACTTC
D gene: TRBD1; clone size: -; J gene: TRBJ2-2; V gene: TRBV2; CDR3 protein: CASRGEDRATGELFF; CDR3 DNA: TGTGCCAGCAGGGGAGAGGACAGGGCCACCGGGGAGCTGTTTTTT
D gene: TRBD1; clone size: -; J gene: TRBJ2-1; V gene: TRBV7-9; CDR3 protein: CASSRGQETHNEQFF; CDR3 DNA: TGTGCCAGCAGCCGTGGACAGGAGACCCACAATGAGCAGTTCTTC
D gene: TRBD2; clone size: many; J gene: TRBJ2-3; V gene: TRBV7-2; CDR3 protein: CASSFGLAGTDTQYF; CDR3 DNA: TGTGCCAGCAGCTTCGGACTAGCGGGCACAGATACGCAGTATTTT
D gene: -; clone size: -; J gene: TRBJ2-3; V gene: TRBV20-1; CDR3 protein: CSVPRDGLVDTQYF; CDR3 DNA: TGCAGTGTCCCCCGGGATGGCCTGGTGGATACGCAGTATTTT
D gene: -; clone size: few; J gene: TRBJ1-5; V gene: TRBV12-3/TRBV12-4; CDR3 protein: CASSLADQPQHF; CDR3 DNA: TGTGCCAGCAGTTTAGCAGATCAGCCCCAGCATTTT
D gene: TRBD1; clone size: -; J gene: TRBJ2-7; V gene: TRBV7-3; CDR3 protein: CASSLGQGVDEQYF; CDR3 DNA: TGTGCCAGCAGCTTGGGTCAGGGGGTGGACGAGCAGTACTTC
D gene: -; clone size: -; J gene: TRBJ2-1; V gene: TRBV9; CDR3 protein: CASSVTGLLNEQFF; CDR3 DNA: TGTGCCAGCTCCGTAACGGGCCTCCTCAATGAGCAGTTCTTC
D gene: -; clone size: few; J gene: TRBJ2-7; V gene: TRBV6-5; CDR3 protein: CASSPAPGSYEQYF; CDR3 DNA: TGTGCCAGCAGCCCCGCCCCGGGGTCCTACGAGCAGTACTTC
D gene: TRBD1; clone size: few; J gene: TRBJ2-1; V gene: TRBV20-1; CDR3 protein: CSASAITGEWNEQFF; CDR3 DNA: TGCAGTGCTAGTGCCATCACAGGGGAGTGGAATGAGCAGTTCTTC
D gene: TRBD2; clone size: few; J gene: TRBJ2-1; V gene: TRBV6-4; CDR3 protein: CASSLHGGSSEQFF; CDR3 DNA: TGTGCCAGCAGCCTTCACGGGGGGTCCAGTGAGCAGTTCTTC
D gene: -; clone size: many; J gene: TRBJ2-7; V gene: TRBV4-3; CDR3 protein: CASSQEVPGPAYEQYF; CDR3 DNA: TGCGCCAGCAGCCAAGAGGTACCAGGGCCGGCCTACGAGCAGTACTTC
D gene: -; clone size: -; J gene: TRBJ1-1; V gene: TRBV29-1; CDR3 protein: CSVEQRNTEAFF; CDR3 DNA: TGCAGCGTTGAACAGAGGAACACTGAAGCTTTCTTT
D gene: TRBD2; clone size: few; J gene: TRBJ2-2; V gene: TRBV27; CDR3 protein: CASSFPPGGVNTGELFF; CDR3 DNA: TGTGCCAGCAGCTTTCCCCCCGGGGGGGTGAACACCGGGGAGCTGTTTTTT
D gene: -; clone size: -; J gene: TRBJ2-5; V gene: TRBV7-9; CDR3 protein: CASSPGSQETQYF; CDR3 DNA: TGTGCCAGCAGCCCGGGATCCCAAGAGACCCAGTACTTC
D gene: TRBD1; clone size: -; J gene: TRBJ2-7; V gene: TRBV28; CDR3 protein: CASSRLQGNSGEQYF; CDR3 DNA: TGTGCCAGCAGTCGCTTACAGGGGAACTCGGGGGAGCAGTACTTC
D gene: -; clone size: many; J gene: TRBJ2-1; V gene: TRBV7-8; CDR3 protein: CASSLGQGRVDEQFF; CDR3 DNA: TGTGCCAGCAGCTTAGGTCAGGGCCGGGTCGATGAGCAGTTCTTC
D gene: -; clone size: few; J gene: TRBJ2-4; V gene: TRBV15; CDR3 protein: CATSRDSALAKNIQYF; CDR3 DNA: TGTGCCACCAGCAGAGATAGCGCCCTAGCCAAAAACATTCAGTACTTC
D gene: -; clone size: -; J gene: TRBJ1-2; V gene: TRBV19; CDR3 protein: CASSIPGEDGYTF; CDR3 DNA: TGTGCCAGTAGTATACCCGGGGAGGATGGCTACACCTTC
D gene: -; clone size: -; J gene: TRBJ2-2; V gene: TRBV29-1; CDR3 protein: CSVENPGGADTGELFF; CDR3 DNA: TGCAGCGTTGAAAATCCAGGAGGTGCCGACACCGGGGAGCTGTTTTTT
D gene: -; clone size: many; J gene: TRBJ2-3; V gene: TRBV3-1; CDR3 protein: CASSQAGRSYTDTQYF; CDR3 DNA: TGTGCCAGCAGCCAAGCTGGCCGAAGTTACACAGATACGCAGTATTTT
D gene: -; clone size: once; J gene: TRBJ2-7; V gene: TRBV18; CDR3 protein: CASSLEQGGEQYF; CDR3 DNA: TGTGCCAGCTCACTAGAACAGGGTGGCGAGCAGTACTTC
D gene: -; clone size: -; J gene: TRBJ1-4; V gene: TRBV7-9; CDR3 protein: CASSSTTVEKLFF; CDR3 DNA: TGTGCCAGCAGCTCGACGACGGTTGAAAAACTGTTTTTT
D gene: -; clone size: few; J gene: TRBJ1-2; V gene: TRBV25-1; CDR3 protein: CASSEYSGGGNYGYTF; CDR3 DNA: TGTGCCAGCAGTGAATATAGCGGGGGAGGGAACTATGGCTACACCTTC
D gene: -; clone size: few; J gene: TRBJ2-3; V gene: TRBV29-1; CDR3 protein: CSVALQTSTDTQYF; CDR3 DNA: TGCAGCGTTGCGTTACAGACTAGCACAGATACGCAGTATTTT
D gene: -; clone size: few; J gene: TRBJ2-7; V gene: TRBV7-6; CDR3 protein: CASSPARGAYEQYF; CDR3 DNA: TGTGCCAGCAGCCCGGCCAGGGGGGCCTACGAGCAGTACTTC
D gene: TRBD2; clone size: few; J gene: TRBJ2-5; V gene: TRBV7-9; CDR3 protein: CASMAGERGGRETQYF; CDR3 DNA: TGTGCCAGCATGGCGGGCGAGCGGGGGGGCCGGGAGACCCAGTACTTC
D gene: -; clone size: -; J gene: TRBJ1-1; V gene: TRBV6-5; CDR3 protein: CASSYRGAEEAFF; CDR3 DNA: TGTGCCAGCAGTTACCGAGGGGCGGAGGAAGCTTTCTTT
D gene: -; clone size: few; J gene: TRBJ2-2; V gene: TRBV11-2; CDR3 protein: CASSSDTGELFF; CDR3 DNA: TGTGCCAGCAGCTCCGACACCGGGGAGCTGTTTTTT
D gene: TRBD1; clone size: few; J gene: TRBJ1-2; V gene: TRBV4-1; CDR3 protein: CASSQLSTGDYGYTF; CDR3 DNA: TGCGCCAGCAGCCAGCTATCGACAGGGGACTATGGCTACACCTTC
D gene: TRBD1; clone size: many; J gene: TRBJ1-4; V gene: TRBV15; CDR3 protein: CATRPQGAREKLFF; CDR3 DNA: TGTGCCACCAGGCCACAGGGGGCGCGGGAAAAACTGTTTTTT
D gene: -; clone size: few; J gene: TRBJ2-1; V gene: TRBV4-3; CDR3 protein: CASSPESSYNEQFF; CDR3 DNA: TGCGCCAGCAGCCCCGAAAGCTCCTACAATGAGCAGTTCTTC
D gene: -; clone size: -; J gene: TRBJ2-1; V gene: TRBV30; CDR3 protein: CAWRRGLLFNEQFF; CDR3 DNA: TGTGCCTGGAGGAGGGGGTTACTCTTCAATGAGCAGTTCTTC
D gene: -; clone size: -; J gene: TRBJ2-1; V gene: TRBV7-3; CDR3 protein: CASSSRAGWGNEQFF; CDR3 DNA: TGTGCCAGCAGCTCCCGGGCAGGGTGGGGAAATGAGCAGTTCTTC
D gene: TRBD2; clone size: -; J gene: TRBJ2-3; V gene: TRBV4-3; CDR3 protein: CASSQATSGGGIDTQYF; CDR3 DNA: TGCGCCAGCAGCCAAGCTACTAGCGGGGGGGGAATTGATACGCAGTATTTT
D gene: TRBD2; clone size: few; J gene: TRBJ2-5; V gene: TRBV15; CDR3 protein: CATSSASWRAGGSFQETQYF; CDR3 DNA: TGTGCCACCAGCAGCGCTAGTTGGAGAGCGGGGGGCTCCTTCCAAGAGACCCAGTACTTC
D gene: TRBD2; clone size: -; J gene: TRBJ2-1; V gene: TRBV4-3; CDR3 protein: CASSQDDSAGLYNEQFF; CDR3 DNA: TGCGCCAGCAGCCAAGATGATAGCGCGGGACTATACAATGAGCAGTTCTTC
D gene: -; clone size: few; J gene: TRBJ1-1; V gene: TRBV7-3; CDR3 protein: CASSLGVGTEAFF; CDR3 DNA: TGTGCCAGCAGCTTAGGTGTCGGCACTGAAGCTTTCTTT
D gene: -; clone size: few; J gene: TRBJ1-5; V gene: TRBV7-8; CDR3 protein: CASSSYREGRDQPQHF; CDR3 DNA: TGTGCCAGCAGCTCCTACAGGGAGGGAAGGGATCAGCCCCAGCATTTT
D gene: -; clone size: few; J gene: TRBJ2-1; V gene: TRBV5-1; CDR3 protein: CASSTVGFGSSYNEQFF; CDR3 DNA: TGCGCCAGCAGCACCGTGGGTTTCGGGTCTTCCTACAATGAGCAGTTCTTC
D gene: -; clone size: few; J gene: TRBJ2-2; V gene: TRBV4-2; CDR3 protein: CASSPSPGELFF; CDR3 DNA: TGTGCCAGCAGCCCCTCGCCCGGGGAGCTGTTTTTT